This TCR beta chain was sequenced during a study of T-cell memory formation after mild COVID-19. Study observations and caveats: Clones shrinking from day 15 to 85 showed even CD4/CD8 mixes; later expanders tilted CD4+. Cross-reactive memory apparently joined, as some responding clones appeared in pre-infection memory. CD4+ clones that contracted lay mainly in CM and EM; CD8+ ones lay in EMRA.

To note about this clonotype: Antigen unknown.

Germline-derived CDR1 and CDR2 are SNHLY and FYNNEI. V trimming: 8 bases; J trimming: 0 bases; junction bases outside the gene matches: 7. The CDR3 totals 16 residues. TCRdb re-called the 5' RACE reads through MiXCR, storing one row per CDR3 protein. The sample has about 560,000 distinct CDR3 sequences; 15% to 20% are singletons. The specimen was PBMCs or a T cell subset sorted from them (not recorded which). The TCR was taken from an adult woman who had mild COVID-19 (a few samples of this study predate the infection). Cell type and time point are not known. The V call is TRBV2, the J call TRBJ2-6, with TRBD2 identical over 7 bases. The CDR3, as DNA: TGTGCCAGCTCCCCAGGGAGGGTCTCTGGGGCCAACGTCCTGACTTTC. Translating it yields CASSPGRVSGANVLTF.